These 23 T cell receptor beta chains came from one sample sequenced in a study of cytomegalovirus exposure and HLA in healthy donors. Both 60 Vbeta primers and 13 Jbeta primers went into the PCR. The protocol was immunoSEQ multiplex PCR, while the TCRdb copy is restricted to in-frame clones and leaves out a portion. The sample comprises 43,000 or so clones, around three quarters of which are singletons, and roughly 1.5% rests with the top ten. The sequencing sample was made of PBMCs. These receptors were collected from a man aged 30-40 years in good health and CMV-seronegative.

The V and J genes are TRBV18 and TRBJ2-3; 11 positions match TRBD2. In germline, CDR1 is KGHSH, CDR2 LQKENI. The length of the CDR3 is 16 residues. The V and J ends lost 1 base and 6 bases, in that order; junction bases with no gene match: 6. The CDR3 region has the DNA TGTGCCAGCTCACCACTAGCGGGAGGGCCGGCCGATACGCAGTATTTT. This sequence encodes CASSPLAGGPADTQYF. The full variable domain, in which reference TRBV18 and TRBJ2-3 provide the parts outside the CDR3, is NAGVMQNPRHLVRRRGQEARLRCSPMKGHSHVYWYRQLPEEGLKFMVYLQKENIIDESGMPKERFSAEFPKEGPSILRIQQVVRGDSAAYFCASSPLAGGPADTQYFGPGTRLTVL.

The gene calls are TRBV7-9 and TRBJ1-1; a weak D match, TRBD1 (5 bases). Germline V gives CDR1 SEHNR, CDR2 FQNEAQ (reference sequence). CDR3 size: 14 residues. Trimming left V 2 bases short and J 4 bases short, with 11 bases between. In DNA form, the CDR3 reads TGTGCCAGCAGCTTATGGGGCGGTGGCACTGAAGCTTTCTTT. It codes for CASSLWGGGTEAFF.

The chain recombines TRBV2 with TRBJ1-2; D remains unclear. The CDR3 is made up of 12 amino acids. CDR1 is SNHLY, CDR2 FYNNEI, per germline. The V end was cut by 7 bases, the J end by 9 bases, with 15 bases between. As DNA, the CDR3 is TGTGCCAGCACCTTGCGCCTCGTGAGCTACACCTTC. This sequence encodes CASTLRLVSYTF.

This rearrangement joins TRBV7-2 to TRBJ1-2, with D perhaps TRBD1 (5 bases). V shed 0 bases and J shed 8 bases, with 19 bases lying between them. Germline CDR1 is SGHTA and CDR2 is FQGNSA. The CDR3 length is 16 residues. The CDR3 sequence: CASSLATGGRLLGYTF. In nucleotides, the CDR3 is TGTGCCAGCAGCTTAGCCACGGGGGGGAGGTTGCTCGGCTACACCTTC.

In its sample, this clone was seen a few times. V gene TRBV5-1 combines with J gene TRBJ1-4, with 10 bases aligning to TRBD1. The V segment lost 3 bases and the J segment 0 bases; nucleotides outside the gene matches: 2. In germline, CDR1 is SGHRS, CDR2 YFSETQ. The CDR3 runs 16 residues. The CDR3 sequence is CASSSGQGATNEKLFF. The DNA for the CDR3 is TGCGCCAGCAGCTCCGGACAGGGGGCAACTAATGAAAAACTGTTTTTT.

The V gene is TRBV11-2, the J gene TRBJ2-1; 8 bases agree with TRBD1. Germline CDR1 and CDR2: SGHAT and FQNNGV. CDR3 length: 15 amino acids. V lost 5 bases and J lost 6; bases outside the gene matches: 9. Written as DNA, the CDR3 is TGTGCCAGCAGCCTTACGACAGGGGTGCGCAATGAGCAGTTCTTC. Residues: CASSLTTGVRNEQFF.

The V and J genes are TRBV10-1 and TRBJ2-1, with 8 positions matching TRBD2. Germline V gives CDR1 WNHNN, CDR2 SYGVQD (reference sequence). The trim removed 8 bases at V and 0 bases at J, leaving 12 bases unmatched. The CDR3 is made up of 17 amino acids. CDR3 bases: TGCGCCAGCCGAAGGGGGGGCGGGAGGCCCTCCTACAATGAGCAGTTCTTC. It is translated as CASRRGGGRPSYNEQFF.

The chain uses TRBV30 and TRBJ2-3; 15 positions match TRBD2. The V and J ends lost 5 bases and 3 bases, in that order; junction bases with no gene match: 9. The CDR3 contains 17 residues. Per germline, CDR1 GTSNPN and CDR2 SVGIG (reference sequence). The CDR3 DNA reads as TGTGCCTGGGCCGCCGGGACTAGCGGGAGGAGAACAGATACGCAGTATTTT. Protein product: CAWAAGTSGRRTDTQYF.

This clone showed up just a few times. The chain links TRBV11-2 to TRBJ2-1, with 9 positions matching TRBD2. This CDR3 comprises 17 residues. J was trimmed by 6 bases and V by 2 bases; bases with no gene match: 11. Germline V gene data show CDR1 as SGHAT and CDR2 as FQNNGV. CDR3 coding DNA: TGTGCCAGCAGCTTACCTTGGGGAAGGACTAGCGTCAATGAGCAGTTCTTC. This sequence encodes CASSLPWGRTSVNEQFF.

V and J are TRBV5-1 and TRBJ2-7, with 8 bases matching TRBD2. J gave up 2 bases and V 5 bases, and 6 bases lay outside the gene matches. Germline CDR1 SGHRS, CDR2 YFSETQ. This CDR3 contains 14 residues. The CDR3 nucleotides read TGCGCCAGCAGAACCGGGGGGGGCGCCTACGAGCAGTACTTC. This sequence encodes CASRTGGGAYEQYF.

The chain is built from TRBV14 and TRBJ2-5; possibly TRBD2 for D (6 bases). The CDR3 totals 15 residues. CDR1 is SGHDN, CDR2 FVKESK, per germline. V lost 1 base to trimming and J lost 3 bases, with 12 bases between them. The CDR3 region has the DNA TGTGCCAGCAGCCAAGGTTGGGGGGTCAAAGAGACCCAGTACTTC. Amino acid sequence: CASSQGWGVKETQYF.

This chain joins TRBV29-1 and TRBJ2-3; the match to TRBD2 covers 14 bases. Germline lookup yields CDR1 SQVTM and CDR2 ANQGSEA. V lost 7 bases to trimming and J lost 2 bases; unmatched junction nucleotides: 8. The CDR3 consists of 16 residues. Here the CDR3 reads CSAEGLAGAVTDTQYF. The CDR3 DNA is TGCAGCGCCGAGGGACTAGCGGGAGCAGTCACAGATACGCAGTATTTT.

V is TRBV15 and J is TRBJ1-4; 8 nucleotides align to TRBD1. The V gene end was trimmed by 2 bases and the J gene end by 1 base; junction bases not matched to a gene: 12. CDR1 and CDR2 (germline): LNHNV, YYDKDF (reference sequence). This CDR3 contains 19 residues. The CDR3 sequence is CATSRTAGTGAETNEKLFF. The CDR3 DNA follows: TGTGCCACCAGCAGAACAGCCGGGACAGGTGCGGAAACTAATGAAAAACTGTTTTTT.

The CDR3 spells CASSYSGGGRYNEQFF. The CDR3 DNA reads TGTGCCAGCAGTTACTCGGGCGGGGGCCGCTACAATGAGCAGTTCTTC. J is TRBJ2-1 and V is TRBV6-5, with D possibly TRBD2 on 7 matching bases. Germline V gene data show CDR1 as MNHEY and CDR2 as SVGAGI. The CDR3 runs to 16 residues. Trimming took off 0 bases at V and 3 bases at J, with 12 bases between the two ends.

On this clone: An end of the junction differs from the germline gene, which may be a read error. The chain links TRBV7-9 to TRBJ2-1; TRBD2 aligns across 7 bases. Germline loops: CDR1 SEHNR, CDR2 FQNEAQ (reference sequence). This CDR3 has 16 residues. The CDR3 coding sequence is TGTTCCAGCAGCCCTGAGGGTCTAGCGGTGGGAAATGAGCAGTTCTTC. Its translation is CSSSPEGLAVGNEQFF.

The V gene is TRBV7-8, the J gene TRBJ2-7; tentative D call: TRBD1 (6 bases). The germline V gene encodes CDR1 SGHVS and CDR2 FQNEAQ. V was cut by 1 base and J by 4 bases, with 14 bases left in between. This CDR3 spans 15 amino acids. CDR3 DNA sequence: TGTGCCAGCAGCTTAGAGGGGGTGCCGGTATACGAGCAGTACTTC. Translating gives CASSLEGVPVYEQYF.

This clone was seen only once. The chain combines TRBV5-1 with TRBJ2-3; D uncertain. From germline, CDR1 is SGHRS and CDR2 YFSETQ. The V end was cut by 1 base, the J end by 5 bases, with 8 bases between. The CDR3 consists of 13 residues. The CDR3 DNA reads as TGCGCCAGCAGCTTGCTGGCACAAGATACGCAGTATTTT. Protein: CASSLLAQDTQYF.

The chain couples TRBV30 to TRBJ2-3; D is unresolved. The CDR3 has 15 residues. Germline V CDR1 and CDR2: GTSNPN, SVGIG (reference sequence). V lost 0 bases and J lost 1, with 11 bases in between. CDR3 DNA sequence: TGTGCCTGGAGTGTAGATGCGCTGCGCACAGATACGCAGTATTTT. This sequence encodes CAWSVDALRTDTQYF. The variable domain in full, completed from reference TRBV30 and TRBJ2-3, reads SQTIHQWPATLVQPVGSPLSLECTVEGTSNPNLYWYRQAAGRGLQLLFYSVGIGQISSEVPQNLSASRPQDRQFILSSKKLLLSDSGFYLCAWSVDALRTDTQYFGPGTRLTVL.

V gene TRBV28 combines with J gene TRBJ2-3; TRBD2 agrees at 12 bases. This CDR3 comprises 16 residues. With 5 bases clipped from V and 5 bases from J, the junction kept 8 bases outside the gene matches. In germline, CDR1 is MDHEN, CDR2 SYDVKM. CDR3 sequence (DNA): TGTGCCAGCAGTACAAGGACTAGCGGGATACTAGATACGCAGTATTTT. It encodes CASSTRTSGILDTQYF.

This chain connects TRBV9 to TRBJ2-2; no clear D gene. V was pared by 0 bases and J by 1 base, with 10 bases between. CDR1 and CDR2 from the germline V gene are SGDLS and YYNGEE. This CDR3 spans 16 amino acids. CDR3 sequence: CASSVAPTGNTGELFF. CDR3 bases: TGTGCCAGCAGCGTAGCCCCGACGGGGAACACCGGGGAGCTGTTTTTT.

The chain links TRBV10-1 to TRBJ1-1; 8 nucleotides line up with TRBD1. Germline V gene lookup returns CDR1 WNHNN and CDR2 SYGVQD (reference sequence). This CDR3 comprises 14 residues. Trimming cost V 5 bases and J 2 bases; bases outside gene matches: 4. CDR3 sequence (DNA): TGCGCCAGCAGTACCGGGACAGGAAACACTGAAGCTTTCTTT. This sequence encodes CASSTGTGNTEAFF.

This clone has more than one count but fewer than ten. CDR3 DNA sequence: TGTGCCAGCAGCCACGGACTAGCGGAAAACACCGGGGAGCTGTTTTTT. This translates into CASSHGLAENTGELFF. The V call is TRBV11-2, the J call TRBJ2-2; 10 positions agree with TRBD2. After removal of 5 bases from V and 2 bases from J, the junction contained 5 bases not matched to a gene. Per the germline V gene, CDR1 is SGHAT and CDR2 is FQNNGV. The CDR3 is 16 residues long.

The V call is TRBV28, the J call TRBJ1-2; possibly TRBD1 for D (5 bases). Germline loops: CDR1 MDHEN, CDR2 SYDVKM. V was shortened by 6 bases and J by 8 bases, with 28 bases between the two germline ends. The CDR3 is 17 amino acids. The CDR3 bases are TGTGCCAGCAGCCAAACTAGCCCGGGACGGGGGATAAAGGGCTACACCTTC. Translated: CASSQTSPGRGIKGYTF.